The T cell receptor beta chain under discussion was sequenced for a study of cytomegalovirus exposure and HLA in healthy donors (dated by TCRdb to the late 2010s). Notes on the research overall: According to an earlier analysis of a few hundred of the donors, roughly 180 million T cells yielded 90 million to 130 million unique TCR beta sequences and around 280 Gb of sequence data. An early release that covered around 590 HLA-typed donors contained around 300 gigabases of sequencing data and around 80 million unique TCR sequences. Among the approximately 430 genotyped donors, more than 70% belonged to the genetic ancestry cluster associated with self-reported Caucasian donors. The study was designed to test whether signatures of past pathogen exposure could be identified by cataloging public T cell receptors. The T cell repertoires of 666 subjects were profiled by immunosequencing and related to cytomegalovirus serostatus. Along with the roughly 670-subject first cohort, a separate validation cohort of over a hundred different subjects was used. To predict cytomegalovirus infection status, the study combined high-throughput TCR immunosequencing, statistical association of individual TCRs with disease status, and machine learning. In a later analysis, previously published TCR beta repertoires from 550 to 700 donors were re-analyzed and high-resolution HLA genotyping was added so that TCR occurrence patterns could be studied. In the later analysis, no new phenotypic data were used to find candidate immune exposures; instead, reliance was placed on TCR beta sequences and their occurrence across donors. In an earlier analysis of 500 to 650 of the donors, high-throughput TCR beta sequencing was used to judge whether each TCR beta V gene segment behaved as functional or pseudogenic. Donor age, sex, ethnicity and CMV serostatus were compiled together with the repertoire data. A later genetic analysis used genome-wide SNP genotypes for 398 of the 666 donors, treating that subset as a discovery cohort. All discovery cohort repertoires had been generated using a single sequencing platform. Both class I and class II loci were covered by HLA typing, at four-digit resolution. The number of typed donors differed by locus: about 620-640 for A, B, C, DRB1 and DQB1; some 500 for DQA1; some 610 for DPA1; and some 450 for DPB1. Because of strong linkage in the cohort, five DR-DQ haplotypes were treated as single units for association and clustering. Among 398 genotyped donors of the cohort, an average of about 240,000 unique TCR beta nucleotide sequences was sequenced per donor, of which about 19% were non-productive. Results and caveats for the whole study, not just this receptor: At a false discovery rate of 0.05, a later analysis linked 15,000 to 20,000 TCR beta sequences to specific HLA alleles. A cluster of highly shared sequence variants was judged likely to be a technical artifact of the sequencing pipeline. Because counts were too low, 15 or so rarely observed V segments, including chromosome 9 orphons, were excluded from the earlier analysis of around 640 of the donors. Because HLA typing was missing for some donors at each locus, association tests included only the typed subset. Sequencing depth was assumed to be roughly uniform across donors in the presence/absence analyses, though that assumption may not hold. While some public TCRs were present in many individuals, most TCR sequences turned up only very rarely across donors. According to a later analysis, TCR association rates differed among HLA loci, with DRB1 alleles showing the most associated TCRs and HLA-C alleles showing the fewest. According to a later analysis, parvovirus B19, influenza, CMV and Epstein-Barr virus appeared linked to several top co-occurrence clusters. In the study, approximately 150 TCR beta chains were listed as associated with cytomegalovirus. Some IMGT-functional V segments, including TRBV6-2 and TRBV6-3, could not be distinguished by the 87-base-pair reads and were therefore excluded. This cohort had only TCR beta chains sequenced, and the lack of alpha or paired-chain data limited which features could be detected. In a later analysis, HLA-associated TCR beta chains were found to be more clonally expanded and to have lower generation probabilities than equally common non-associated chains. According to a later genetic analysis, donors in an Asian-associated ancestry cluster had fewer N-insertions in productive TCRs than the approximately 690-donor mean. A further reported finding was that TCR beta sequences accurately predicted the HLA-A and HLA-B alleles for most subjects in the first cohort. In a later genetic analysis, a missense DCLRE1C variant was associated with V-gene and J-gene trimming of TCR beta chains, and the association was replicated in an independent cohort. According to a later analysis, most CMV-associated TCR beta chains appeared to be HLA-restricted, and the HLA associations seemed to be driven largely by CMV exposure. For the cohort, immune exposure information was limited to CMV serostatus. In an earlier analysis of roughly 560 of the donors, most TCR beta V segments were observed in productive rearrangements about 87% or about 30% of the time, broadly matching IMGT annotations. Linkage disequilibrium might explain the correlated functional status among segregating V segments, but an unknown experimental factor could not be ruled out. The classifier was reported to diagnose cytomegalovirus status with high specificity and sensitivity in both the original cohort and the validation cohort. Three of the identified cytomegalovirus-associated TCR beta chains were confirmed in vitro to be specific for cytomegalovirus antigens. When HLA alleles, especially DR and DQ, strongly co-occurred, attributing TCR associations to individual alleles was difficult. According to the authors, the approach could potentially be generalized to other disease states and immunological phenotypes.

In total, roughly 670 healthy bone marrow donors made up the cohort. At the time of sampling, every cohort member was nominally healthy, though immune exposures that went unrecorded were likely present. The donor tested CMV seropositive, placing the donor among the 289 seropositive members of the cohort. Every donor gave a peripheral blood sample, and the peripheral blood mononuclear cells from that sample were used for TCR beta sequencing. Genomic DNA was extracted from the blood cell samples with the Qiagen DNeasy Blood Extraction Kit. Note on this clone: Its antigen is still unknown. The input lacks base qualities; no much larger clone sits a single base away.

The CDR3, from cysteine to phenylalanine, totals 13 residues. Only CDR3 DNA is held: 39 bases, read in frame from base 1. V is trimmed back by 6 bases and J by 8 bases, and the junction contains 9 bases that no gene match accounts for. For CDR1 and CDR2, the germline V gene lists SNHLY and FYNNEI. Receptor amplification or capture employed the immunoSEQ multiplex PCR assay. The multiplex PCR relied on a mix of 60 forward primers for TCR Vbeta segments and 13 reverse primers for TCR Jbeta segments. Amplification of the CDR3 region of rearranged TCR beta genes was performed with a multiplex PCR assay on genomic DNA. The amplified TCR beta libraries were sequenced on the Illumina HiSeq System as 87-base-pair reads. Per the original workflow: Across the 670 or so repertoires, a later analysis counted approximately 75 million unique TCR beta chains, some 11 million of which were shared by at least two donors. Raw reads were error-corrected and collapsed into unique sequences with a nearest-neighbor algorithm that merged closely related sequences to remove PCR and sequencing errors. V, D and J gene segments were assigned by aligning CDR3 sequences to IMGT reference sequences. For a sequence to be retained, a match of at least six nucleotides to both a V gene segment and a J gene segment was required. Rearrangements were called productive when the CDR3 lacked stop codons and stayed in frame with V and J; all others were non-productive. CDR3 was defined by IMGT convention, running from the second conserved V-encoded cysteine to the conserved J-encoded phenylalanine. The earlier analysis of approximately 500 of the donors excluded sequences that lacked an unambiguous match to a single V gene segment. In an earlier analysis of around 600 of the donors, V segments were called functional above 56.7% productive rearrangements and were called segregating when the between-donor standard deviation exceeded 5%. To diagnose cytomegalovirus status from the catalog of TCR beta chain sequences, a statistical classification framework was built. In a later analysis, V and J genes were assigned by comparing TCR nucleotide sequences against IMGT/GENE-DB human TR gene sequences. In a later analysis, CDR3 sequences and most-parsimonious VDJ recombination scenarios were assigned using the TCRdist pipeline. A later analysis defined each TCR beta chain by its CDR3 amino acid sequence plus V-gene family, and excluded reads lacking a unique V-gene family. As a way to deal with suspected cross-contamination and a sequencing artifact, a later analysis dropped 450 to 600 nucleotide sequences that were highly shared and had low generation probability. In a later analysis, a clonal expansion index for each public chain was calculated from normalized within-repertoire ranks of inferred template counts. Generation probabilities in a later analysis came from a VDJ recombination model fitted to out-of-frame rearrangements, and those results were checked against IGoR. A later analysis scored TCR-TCR, TCR-HLA and TCR-CMV co-occurrence with hypergeometric tests, applying a repertoire-size bias correction to TCR pairs. In a later analysis, false discovery rates were estimated by permuting HLA or CMV assignments 20 times. In a later analysis, co-occurring TCRs were grouped with DBSCAN, and TCRdist sequence similarity was added when clustering was performed within HLA-allele-positive subsets. Co-occurrence clustering excluded repertoires with fewer than 30,000 or more than 120,000 public chains, plus five with anomalous nucleotide sharing. The immuneACCESS repertoire file appears here via TCRdb, limited to in-frame rearrangements. These files lack a portion of the clones; in checked studies, under half of the deficit traces to unresolved V genes, and the cause of the others is not known. V, J and clone size derive from that table, while D and trimming were established from the DNA sequence. This sample gives more than 130,000 clones in total; roughly four fifths of them show up just once. The biggest ten clones account for roughly 4% of the sample.

The receptor comes from a man in his forties or fifties in good health and CMV-seropositive. The chain is assembled from TRBV2 and TRBJ1-1; a stretch of 7 junction bases matches TRBD1. The sample consisted of PBMCs. CDR3 region: CASSRGQNREAFF. The DNA sequence is TGTGCCAGCAGCAGGGGACAGAATAGAGAAGCTTTCTTT.